The entry that follows covers one T cell receptor beta chain sequence. This sample is drawn from a study of radiation and T cells in renal cell carcinoma. The assay was immunoSEQ multiplex PCR, and TCRdb's table has in-frame clones only and misses some. Of 70,000 to 95,000 clones listed, approximately 80% are singletons. As to time point: baseline pretreatment blood. Treatment described: 15 Gy SBRT to primary tumor, nephrectomy 4 weeks later. This renal cell carcinoma was of the clear cell type. Germline loops: CDR1 SGHRS, CDR2 YFSETQ. The CDR3 consists of 14 residues. V shed 0 bases, J shed 4 bases, and the junction held 1 base outside the gene matches.

This chain links TRBV5-1 with TRBJ2-3; 8 bases agree with TRBD1. This clonotype originated in a man between 60 and 75 years old with renal cell carcinoma. Material: blood, obtained from a patient whose treatment included radiotherapy and nephrectomy. Here the CDR3 reads CASSLDRGADTQYF. The CDR3 DNA reads TGCGCCAGCAGCTTGGACAGGGGGGCAGATACGCAGTATTTT.